The clone carrying this T cell receptor beta chain was found a few times. Its cognate antigen is unknown. Germline-derived CDR1 and CDR2 are KGHDR and SFDVKD. V dropped 3 bases and J dropped 4; count of bases not matched to a gene: 4. The CDR3 is 16 amino acids. This record belongs to a study of vaccination and CD4 T cells after COVID-19. Sequenced with the Oncomine TCR Beta short-read assay was DNA taken from cultured CD4+ T cells. TCRdb redid the calling of the PCR reads with MiXCR, one entry per CDR3 protein. The sample consists of fewer than 20,000 distinct CDR3 sequences, about 56% of them appearing once. The treatment denotes: 10-day PBMC culture with coronavirus spike peptide pools or control peptides (ViraFEST assay).

The receptor's source is a human donor who had recovered from COVID-19. J is TRBJ2-5 and V is TRBV24-1; 13 nucleotides align to TRBD2. Sequenced material: CD4+ T cells from blood, cultured in vitro, taken before SARS-CoV-2 vaccination. The CDR3 here is CATSDTSGRAGETQYF. DNA for the CDR3: TGTGCCACCAGTGATACTAGCGGGAGGGCCGGAGAGACCCAGTACTTC.